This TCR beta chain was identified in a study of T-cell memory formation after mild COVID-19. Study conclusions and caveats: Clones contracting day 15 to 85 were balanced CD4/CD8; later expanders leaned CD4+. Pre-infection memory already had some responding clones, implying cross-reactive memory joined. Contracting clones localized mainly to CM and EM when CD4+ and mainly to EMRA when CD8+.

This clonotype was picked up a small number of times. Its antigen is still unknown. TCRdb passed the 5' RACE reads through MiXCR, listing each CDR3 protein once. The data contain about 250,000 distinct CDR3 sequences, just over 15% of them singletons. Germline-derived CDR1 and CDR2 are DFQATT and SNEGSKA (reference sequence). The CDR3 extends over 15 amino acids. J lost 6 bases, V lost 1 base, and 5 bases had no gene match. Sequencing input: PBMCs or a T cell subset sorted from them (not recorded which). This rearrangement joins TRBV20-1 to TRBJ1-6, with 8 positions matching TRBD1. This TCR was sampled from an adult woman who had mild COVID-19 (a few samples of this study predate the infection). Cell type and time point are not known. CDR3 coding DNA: TGCAGTGCTAGAGGCCGACAGGGGACTAATTCACCCCTCCACTTT. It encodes CSARGRQGTNSPLHF.